This record covers a single T cell receptor (beta chain). What it binds is unknown. The source of the sample is a study of T cell responses to AZD1222 COVID-19 vaccine. Study context: Doses given second, at about 4 or about 12 weeks, were pooled. General observations from the study: Recipients of two AZD1222 doses showed rising Spike-specific TCR breadth and depth. After the peak T cell response, and only then, were repertoires sampled. The donor group comprised mostly white British people and more females; the analysis possibly underestimated clonal diversity.

Clones were read by immunoSEQ multiplex PCR, and TCRdb kept only the in-frame ones, dropping some. The data hold 75,000 to 100,000 clones, with 90% to 95% observed a single time. CDR1 is SQVTM and CDR2 is ANQGSEA in the germline V gene. The CDR3 is made up of 13 amino acids. The V and J ends lost 5 bases and 5 bases respectively, with 15 bases between them. This sequence was found in an adult in good health. The chain is built from TRBV29-1 and TRBJ1-1; perhaps TRBD1 as D (5 bases). The input for sequencing was peripheral blood, taken on day 0 of AZD1222 vaccination. In nucleotides, the CDR3 is TGCAGCGTTCGGGCCGGGGGTGGAACTGAAGCTTTCTTT. Protein: CSVRAGGGTEAFF. The whole variable domain, remainder taken from reference TRBV29-1 and TRBJ1-1, is SAVISQKPSRDICQRGTSLTIQCQVDSQVTMMFWYRQQPGQSLTLIATANQGSEATYESGFVIDKFPISRPNLTFSTLTVSNMSPEDSSIYLCSVRAGGGTEAFFGQGTRLTVV.